These 10 T cell receptor beta chains came from one sample sequenced in a study of identifying expanded T cells in peripheral blood. Some clones are missing from TCRdb's copy, which holds only in-frame ones; the method was immunoSEQ multiplex PCR. Among 75,000 to 95,000 clones listed, more than 75% were seen once. The specimen sequenced was blood. These receptors all come from a person aged 18 to 75 in good health.

This chain joins TRBV27 and TRBJ2-7, with no clear D. This CDR3 is built from 13 residues. V was trimmed by 5 bases and J by 0 bases, leaving 8 bases between them. Germline values: CDR1 MNHEY, CDR2 SMNVEV (reference sequence). The CDR3 spells CASSPTSSYEQYF. The CDR3 DNA sequence: TGTGCCAGCAGTCCCACCTCCTCCTACGAGCAGTACTTC.

The CDR3 DNA sequence: TGTGCCAGTAGGCAACACATCTACAACGGCGGACGCACTGGAAACACCATATATTTT. Its protein product is CASRQHIYNGGRTGNTIYF. The chain employs TRBV19 and TRBJ1-3; D remains ambiguous. V was shortened by 6 bases and J by 2 bases, with 26 bases between the two germline ends. This CDR3 is built from 19 residues. The V gene's germline CDR1 is LNHDA and CDR2 SQIVND (reference sequence).

The chain combines TRBV5-5 with TRBJ1-1; D is unclear. Germline CDR1 SGHKS, CDR2 YYEKEE (reference sequence). The CDR3 covers 13 residues. Trimming removed 4 bases at V and 1 base at J, with 8 bases between. This chain's CDR3 is CASSPRRNTEAFF. The CDR3 bases are TGTGCCAGCAGCCCACGGCGGAACACTGAAGCTTTCTTT.

The chain carries TRBV11-3 and TRBJ2-7, with TRBD2 matching 7 bases. Germline lookup yields CDR1 SGHNT and CDR2 YENEEA. Unmatched junction bases numbered 10, after V lost 4 bases and J lost 7 bases. This CDR3 is 14 amino acids long. The CDR3: CASSSREGGREQYF. As DNA, the CDR3 is TGTGCCAGCAGCTCGAGGGAGGGAGGGCGAGAGCAGTACTTC.

The chain uses TRBV18 and TRBJ1-5; tentative D call: TRBD1 (5 bases). The V gene's germline CDR1 is KGHSH and CDR2 LQKENI. This CDR3 spans 15 amino acids. Trimming pared 6 bases from V and 4 bases from J, leaving 16 bases between. The CDR3 spells CASSHKMGENQPQHF. The DNA of the CDR3 is TGTGCCAGCTCCCACAAAATGGGGGAAAATCAGCCCCAGCATTTT. Combining the CDR3 with reference TRBV18 and TRBJ1-5 gives the whole variable domain NAGVMQNPRHLVRRRGQEARLRCSPMKGHSHVYWYRQLPEEGLKFMVYLQKENIIDESGMPKERFSAEFPKEGPSILRIQQVVRGDSAAYFCASSHKMGENQPQHFGDGTRLSIL.

The chain carries TRBV5-1 and TRBJ2-7, with TRBD1 matching over 8 bases. Germline assignment: CDR1 SGHRS and CDR2 YFSETQ. CDR3 length: 14 amino acids. V lost 4 bases and J lost 3; bases outside the gene matches: 6. Written as DNA, the CDR3 is TGCGCCAGCAGCGGGACAGGCCCCAACTACGAGCAGTACTTC. It yields the protein CASSGTGPNYEQYF. The full variable domain, with the rest looked up from reference TRBV5-1 and TRBJ2-7, is KAGVTQTPRYLIKTRGQQVTLSCSPISGHRSVSWYQQTPGQGLQFLFEYFSETQRNKGNFPGRFSGRQFSNSRSEMNVSTLELGDSALYLCASSGTGPNYEQYFGPGTRLTVT.

This chain uses TRBV18 with TRBJ1-4; weak D call: TRBD1 (6 bases). Looked up from germline, CDR1 is KGHSH and CDR2 is LQKENI. The CDR3 is 15 amino acids. Between the trimmed V and J ends, which lost 6 bases and 7 bases, there was a span of 18 bases. The chain's CDR3 is CASSGQQPGSEKLFF. The CDR3 nucleotides are TGTGCCAGCTCCGGACAGCAGCCAGGAAGTGAAAAACTGTTTTTT.

The V gene is TRBV6-5, the J gene TRBJ1-2; 7 nucleotides agree with TRBD1. The CDR3 has 13 amino acids. The germline gives CDR1 MNHEY, CDR2 SVGAGI. Unmatched junction bases numbered 5, after V lost 5 bases and J lost 5 bases. The CDR3 protein is CASSRDRKYGYTF. For the CDR3, the DNA is TGTGCCAGCAGTCGGGACAGAAAATATGGCTACACCTTC.

The chain has TRBV29-1 and TRBJ1-2; weak D call: TRBD1 (5 bases). The germline V gene encodes CDR1 SQVTM and CDR2 ANQGSEA. With 4 bases removed from V and 0 bases from J, the gap between germline ends came to 6 bases. This CDR3 has 12 amino acids. CDR3 DNA: TGCAGCGTTGGGACACCTAACTATGGCTACACCTTC. It yields the protein CSVGTPNYGYTF.

This clone was observed a few times. V usage is TRBV9 and J usage is TRBJ2-3; possible D gene TRBD2, 6 bases. V was clipped by 0 bases and J by 2 bases, with 10 bases between them. This CDR3 spans 15 amino acids. Germline CDR1 reads SGDLS; CDR2 reads YYNGEE. The CDR3 is CASSVAEGFTDTQYF. The CDR3 DNA reads TGTGCCAGCAGCGTAGCGGAGGGGTTCACAGATACGCAGTATTTT.